A selection of T cell receptor beta chains follows, all from one sample in a study of shared clonotypes between healthy human individuals. Here immunoSEQ multiplex PCR was the method, and the copy in TCRdb shows in-frame clones only, minus some. The repertoire holds fewer than 1.6 million clones, 98% seen once, with around 0.38% in the top ten. The sequenced sample was naive CD4+ T cells sorted from blood. Receptor source: a man in his thirties or forties in good health. The CDR3 runs from the conserved cysteine through the conserved F or W. The order of the fields is D gene, clone size, V gene, J gene, CDR3 protein, CDR3 DNA. The D gene is left open where the match is weak. A row's size may be missing; if present it is once, few, many or a size class.

.	.	TRBV9	TRBJ2-3	CASSVAVSVTQYF	TGTGCCAGCAGCGTAGCGGTTAGCGTGACGCAGTATTTT
.	.	TRBV2	TRBJ2-5	CATNGDSGKTQYF	TGTGCCACCAACGGGGACTCTGGAAAGACCCAGTACTTC
.	.	TRBV5-1	TRBJ2-7	CASGSGTNYEQYF	TGCGCCAGCGGATCCGGGACAAATTACGAGCAGTACTTC
.	once	TRBV7-3	TRBJ2-2	CASSLTGPNTGELFF	TGTGCCAGCAGCTTAACTGGGCCGAACACCGGGGAGCTGTTTTTT
TRBD2	.	TRBV9	TRBJ2-4	CASSVFDSGAAKNIQYF	TGTGCCAGCAGCGTATTTGACAGCGGGGCGGCCAAAAACATTCAGTACTTC
TRBD1	.	TRBV2	TRBJ1-2	CASRIGTGVDGYTF	TGTGCCAGCAGGATCGGGACAGGGGTAGATGGCTACACCTTC
TRBD2	.	TRBV27	TRBJ2-1	CASSSWVAGVYNEQFF	TGTGCCAGCAGTTCCTGGGTAGCGGGAGTTTACAATGAGCAGTTCTTC
.	.	TRBV18	TRBJ2-5	CASSPPGSAQETQYF	TGTGCCAGCTCACCACCGGGCTCAGCGCAAGAGACCCAGTACTTC
.	.	TRBV11-2	TRBJ2-7	CASSSGTPVYEQYF	TGTGCCAGCAGCTCCGGGACTCCAGTTTACGAGCAGTACTTC
.	.	TRBV18	TRBJ2-1	CASSPSYEQFF	TGTGCCAGCTCACCATCCTATGAGCAGTTCTTC
.	.	TRBV6-1	TRBJ2-7	CASSRLVTYEQYF	TGTGCCAGCAGTCGACTAGTTACCTACGAGCAGTACTTC
.	.	TRBV5-1	TRBJ2-5	CASSSQVNREETQYF	TGCGCCAGCAGCTCCCAGGTGAACAGGGAAGAGACCCAGTACTTC
.	.	TRBV7-2	TRBJ2-5	CASSFQRGLAETQYF	TGTGCCAGCAGCTTCCAGCGAGGGCTTGCAGAGACCCAGTACTTC
TRBD2	.	TRBV18	TRBJ2-1	CASSPPSLAGGGNEQFF	TGTGCCAGCTCACCACCTAGTCTAGCGGGAGGAGGGAATGAGCAGTTCTTC
.	.	TRBV19	TRBJ2-7	CASTLRYPPTEQYF	TGTGCCAGTACCTTGAGGTATCCCCCCACGGAGCAGTACTTC
.	.	TRBV11-1	TRBJ2-6	CASSQFGANVLTF	TGTGCCAGCAGTCAGTTTGGGGCCAACGTCCTGACTTTC
.	.	TRBV5-1	TRBJ2-2	CASRQGGELFF	TGCGCCAGCAGACAGGGAGGGGAGCTGTTTTTT
TRBD1	.	TRBV29-1	TRBJ2-7	CSVGQGRNEQYF	TGCAGCGTTGGACAGGGTAGAAACGAGCAGTACTTC
.	.	TRBV30	TRBJ1-1	CAWSVQSRNTEAFF	TGTGCCTGGAGTGTACAGTCCAGGAACACTGAAGCTTTCTTT
.	.	TRBV7-2	TRBJ2-7	CASSLGRWQGGFYEQYF	TGTGCCAGCAGCTTAGGTAGGTGGCAGGGGGGTTTCTACGAGCAGTACTTC
TRBD2	.	TRBV13	TRBJ2-1	CASSLVLPSSGEEYNEQFF	TGTGCCAGCAGCTTAGTCCTGCCGAGTAGCGGGGAGGAGTACAATGAGCAGTTCTTC
.	.	TRBV6-5	TRBJ1-2	CASRETGYGYTF	TGTGCCAGCAGGGAAACAGGTTACGGCTACACCTTC
TRBD1	.	TRBV6-4	TRBJ1-1	CASSDSYRGSTVAFF	TGTGCCAGCAGTGACTCGTACAGGGGAAGCACTGTAGCTTTCTTT
TRBD2	.	TRBV11-3	TRBJ2-5	CASSLVGTSGSETQYF	TGTGCCAGCAGCTTAGTGGGGACTAGCGGGAGTGAGACCCAGTACTTC
.	.	TRBV13	TRBJ1-1	CASSLDPTVSTEAFF	TGTGCCAGCAGCTTAGACCCGACGGTGAGCACTGAAGCTTTCTTT
.	.	TRBV5-1	TRBJ1-4	CASGEGPTNEKLFF	TGCGCCAGCGGGGAGGGGCCAACTAATGAAAAACTGTTTTTT
.	.	TRBV11-2	TRBJ2-2	CASSLGPRGRSYGELFF	TGTGCCAGCAGCTTAGGGCCTCGTGGGCGGAGCTACGGGGAGCTGTTTTTT
.	.	TRBV10-1	TRBJ2-7	CASPSTLRGRKQYF	TGCGCCAGCCCATCAACCCTACGAGGTCGGAAGCAGTACTTC
.	.	TRBV7-2	TRBJ2-5	CASSLGPSVAQYF	TGTGCCAGCAGCTTAGGGCCTAGCGTTGCCCAGTACTTC
TRBD2	.	TRBV27	TRBJ2-1	CASSLAGAGKEFF	TGTGCCAGCAGTCTGGCGGGAGCTGGCAAAGAGTTCTTC
.	.	TRBV4-1	TRBJ2-1	CASSQDPRGGTTYNEQFF	TGCGCCAGCAGCCAAGATCCGAGGGGGGGGACCACCTACAATGAGCAGTTCTTC
.	.	TRBV21-1	TRBJ2-2	CASSAAALTWAGELFF	TGTGCCAGCAGCGCCGCTGCCCTGACCTGGGCCGGGGAGCTGTTTTTT
TRBD2	.	TRBV5-1	TRBJ2-7	CASSPGLAHEQYF	TGCGCCAGCAGCCCGGGACTAGCGCACGAGCAGTACTTC
.	.	TRBV19	TRBJ1-3	CASSMSFSGNTIYF	TGTGCCAGTAGTATGTCATTCTCTGGAAACACCATATATTTT
TRBD1	once	TRBV5-1	TRBJ1-1	CASSWTGRGNTEAFF	TGCGCCAGCAGCTGGACAGGGCGGGGGAACACTGAAGCTTTCTTT
.	.	TRBV6-5	TRBJ2-1	CASSSPGLRGMDEQFF	TGTGCCAGCAGTTCGCCGGGTTTACGGGGTATGGATGAGCAGTTCTTC
TRBD1	.	TRBV25-1	TRBJ2-7	CASSEYDRGRDEQYF	TGTGCCAGCAGTGAATACGACAGGGGCCGGGACGAGCAGTACTTC
.	.	TRBV7-2	TRBJ2-3	CASSFETGHSYF	TGTGCCAGCAGCTTCGAGACAGGTCACTCGTATTTT
TRBD2	.	TRBV7-9	TRBJ2-1	CASSLGLAASSYNEQFF	TGTGCCAGCAGCTTGGGACTAGCGGCCAGCTCCTACAATGAGCAGTTCTTC
TRBD1	.	TRBV7-6	TRBJ2-2	CASSVRQGANTGELFF	TGTGCCAGCAGCGTAAGACAGGGGGCGAACACCGGGGAGCTGTTTTTT
.	.	TRBV30	TRBJ1-1	CAWSVSFVAGTDTEAFF	TGTGCCTGGAGTGTATCGTTTGTTGCAGGAACAGACACTGAAGCTTTCTTT
TRBD1	.	TRBV19	TRBJ1-4	CASTRTGGHANEKLFF	TGTGCCAGTACCCGGACAGGGGGCCATGCTAATGAAAAACTGTTTTTT